A selection of T cell receptor beta chains follows, all from one sample in a study of T cell responses to AZD1222 COVID-19 vaccine. The method was immunoSEQ multiplex PCR; TCRdb's version includes in-frame clones alone and lacks a portion of them. This sample has roughly 170,000 clones, with around 94% found just once. Sequencing was performed on peripheral blood, taken on day 0 of AZD1222 vaccination. The receptors stem from an adult in good health. Both conserved end residues are part of each CDR3. A D gene is named only where the DNA matches it firmly. The size entry is marked missing in some rows and otherwise reads once, few, many or a size class.

cdr3_aa: CASSSRGEQYF; cdr3_nt: TGTGCCAGCAGTTCCAGGGGCGAGCAGTACTTC; v_call: TRBV6-5; j_call: TRBJ2-7; clone_size: NA; d_call: NA
cdr3_aa: CASSLTGDTEAFF; cdr3_nt: TGTGCCAGCAGTTTAACAGGGGACACTGAAGCTTTCTTT; v_call: TRBV12-3/TRBV12-4; j_call: TRBJ1-1; clone_size: NA; d_call: TRBD1
cdr3_aa: CASSLAGAFTSSAPLHF; cdr3_nt: TGTGCCAGCAGCTTAGCTGGCGCTTTTACCTCTTCGGCACCCCTCCACTTT; v_call: TRBV7-2; j_call: TRBJ1-6; clone_size: NA; d_call: NA
cdr3_aa: CATGVTETNEKLFF; cdr3_nt: TGCGCCACAGGGGTGACGGAAACTAATGAAAAACTGTTTTTT; v_call: TRBV10-2; j_call: TRBJ1-4; clone_size: once; d_call: NA
cdr3_aa: CSTGVDTEAFF; cdr3_nt: TGCAGCACAGGGGTGGACACTGAAGCTTTCTTT; v_call: TRBV20-1; j_call: TRBJ1-1; clone_size: once; d_call: TRBD1
cdr3_aa: CASSFNTDTQYF; cdr3_nt: TGTGCCAGCAGCTTCAACACAGATACGCAGTATTTT; v_call: TRBV12-3/TRBV12-4; j_call: TRBJ2-3; clone_size: NA; d_call: NA
cdr3_aa: CASSQTENTEAFF; cdr3_nt: TGTGCCAGCAGCCAGACAGAAAACACTGAAGCTTTCTTT; v_call: TRBV11-2; j_call: TRBJ1-1; clone_size: NA; d_call: NA
cdr3_aa: CASSLNWDGDYEQYF; cdr3_nt: TGCGCCAGCAGCCTCAATTGGGACGGGGACTACGAGCAGTACTTC; v_call: TRBV4-3; j_call: TRBJ2-7; clone_size: NA; d_call: NA
cdr3_aa: CASSPYFGYNEKLFF; cdr3_nt: TGTGCCAGCTCACCATACTTCGGGTATAATGAAAAACTGTTTTTT; v_call: TRBV18; j_call: TRBJ1-4; clone_size: NA; d_call: NA
cdr3_aa: CASSFGGRETQYF; cdr3_nt: TGTGCCAGCAGTTTCGGGGGGAGGGAGACCCAGTACTTC; v_call: TRBV12-3/TRBV12-4; j_call: TRBJ2-5; clone_size: NA; d_call: TRBD2